The rows below give T cell receptor beta chains drawn from one sample of a study of blood T cell repertoires in COVID-19. The method was immunoSEQ multiplex PCR; TCRdb's version includes in-frame clones alone and lacks a portion of them. The sample lists some 310,000 clones; 75% to 90% were seen once. Sequences were obtained from peripheral blood. The receptors come from a woman in her twenties or thirties with COVID-19, enrolled during active disease. Each CDR3 is given with its conserved first and last residue. The D gene is left open where the match is weak. Rows may omit the clone size; those that give it use once, few, many or a size class.

TRBD2	TRBV25-1	14	-	TRBJ2-4	TGTGCCAGCAGTCTTAGCGGGGCTCAAAACATTCAGTACTTC	CASSLSGAQNIQYF
TRBD2	TRBV5-1	18	-	TRBJ2-1	TGCGCCAGCAGCCTGGGTCCGGGACTACAGAGCTCCTACAATGAGCAGTTCTTC	CASSLGPGLQSSYNEQFF
-	TRBV4-1	15	-	TRBJ2-3	TGCGCCAGCAGCCCTAGGGCTAGCCACACAGATACGCAGTATTTT	CASSPRASHTDTQYF
-	TRBV6-2/TRBV6-3	12	once	TRBJ1-5	TGTGCCAGCAGTTACACGGTCGGGCCCCAGCATTTT	CASSYTVGPQHF
-	TRBV7-8	16	-	TRBJ1-2	TGTGCCAGCAGCTTAGGGGGGCCCCAGCAATACTATGGCTACACCTTC	CASSLGGPQQYYGYTF
-	TRBV3-1/TRBV3-2	14	-	TRBJ2-7	TGTGCCAGCAGCCAAGGCACTTTCTCCTACGAGCAGTACTTC	CASSQGTFSYEQYF
-	TRBV19	14	-	TRBJ1-4	TGTGCCACTTGGGACGTAGGAGGGGATGAAAAACTGTTTTTT	CATWDVGGDEKLFF
TRBD1	TRBV19	15	-	TRBJ2-1	TGTGCCAGTAGCCCACTAACAGGGGGAGGAAATGAGCAGTTCTTC	CASSPLTGGGNEQFF
-	TRBV14	16	-	TRBJ1-1	TGTGCCAGCAGCCAAGGCCCTAGAGTGGAGAACACTGAAGCTTTCTTT	CASSQGPRVENTEAFF
-	TRBV2	14	once	TRBJ1-5	TGTGCCAGCAGCCACCTAAGCGAAGGTCAGCCCCAGCATTTT	CASSHLSEGQPQHF
TRBD1	TRBV3-1/TRBV3-2	16	few	TRBJ1-2	TGTGCCAGCAGCCAAGATGGGGACAGCTTTAACTATGGCTACACCTTC	CASSQDGDSFNYGYTF
TRBD1	TRBV10-1	15	-	TRBJ1-2	TGCGCCAGCAGAGACTACAGGGGGCTAATGGGAGGCTACACCTTC	CASRDYRGLMGGYTF
-	TRBV2	14	-	TRBJ1-5	TGTGCCAGCAGTGACCAGGGCGGCAATCAGCCCCAGCATTTT	CASSDQGGNQPQHF
-	TRBV28	13	-	TRBJ1-1	TGTGCCAGCAGTTTTCAGTTTGCCACTGAAGCTTTCTTT	CASSFQFATEAFF
TRBD2	TRBV7-9	14	-	TRBJ2-1	TGTGCCAGCAGCTTCGGACTAGCGGTCAATGAGCAGTTCTTC	CASSFGLAVNEQFF
TRBD2	TRBV5-1	16	once	TRBJ2-2	TGCGCCAGCAGCTTGGGGGACTACGGGTTGGCCGGGGAGCTGTTTTTT	CASSLGDYGLAGELFF
-	TRBV6-5	16	-	TRBJ2-7	TGTGCCAGCAGTTACTCGGGGGACAACCCAACCTACGAGCAGTACTTC	CASSYSGDNPTYEQYF
TRBD1	TRBV18	14	-	TRBJ2-7	TGTGCCAGCTCACTAAGACAGGGGTCCTACGAGCAGTACTTC	CASSLRQGSYEQYF
TRBD1	TRBV19	15	-	TRBJ1-1	TGTGCCAGTAGTAAACGGACAGGGGGCTTGGCTGAAGCTTTCTTT	CASSKRTGGLAEAFF
TRBD2	TRBV7-9	17	-	TRBJ2-2	TGTGCCAGCAGCTTAAACATAGCGGGAGGCAACACCGGGGAGCTGTTTTTT	CASSLNIAGGNTGELFF
-	TRBV27	14	-	TRBJ1-2	TGTGCCAGCAGTTTATCGAGCAGGGACTATGGCTACACCTTC	CASSLSSRDYGYTF
TRBD1	TRBV19	16	-	TRBJ1-2	TGTGCCAGTAGTACCTACCGGGACAGCGCTAACTATGGCTACACCTTC	CASSTYRDSANYGYTF
-	TRBV5-5	14	-	TRBJ1-1	TGTGCCAGCAGCTTAAGGACACGAAACACTGAAGCTTTCTTT	CASSLRTRNTEAFF
TRBD1	TRBV4-1	13	-	TRBJ1-1	TGCGCCAGCAGCCAAGTGTACAGGGGGAAGGCTTTCTTT	CASSQVYRGKAFF
-	TRBV29-1	13	-	TRBJ2-3	TGCAGCGATGCTTTGACAGGCACAGATACGCAGTATTTT	CSDALTGTDTQYF
TRBD2	TRBV2	13	once	TRBJ2-5	TGTGCCAGCGCGGGGGGTATCGTTGAGACCCAGTACTTC	CASAGGIVETQYF
-	TRBV6-6	14	once	TRBJ1-1	TGTGCCAGCAGTTCGGGCGGGGGGCTCGCTGAAGCTTTCTTT	CASSSGGGLAEAFF
TRBD1	TRBV3-1/TRBV3-2	14	-	TRBJ2-7	TGTGCCAGCAGCCAAGTAGGACAGGGGCGCGAGCAGTACTTC	CASSQVGQGREQYF
-	TRBV6-1	17	-	TRBJ2-7	TGTGCCAGCAGTGAATATGTATCAGGGGACAAACCCTACGAGCAGTACTTC	CASSEYVSGDKPYEQYF
TRBD1	TRBV9	16	-	TRBJ2-2	TGTGCCAGCAGCGATGACAGGGGGTATCCGACCGGGGAGCTGTTTTTT	CASSDDRGYPTGELFF
TRBD1	TRBV27	15	-	TRBJ1-6	TGTGCCAGCAGTACAGGGGCCGGGGGACACTCACCCCTCCACTTT	CASSTGAGGHSPLHF
-	TRBV3-1/TRBV3-2	12	-	TRBJ1-2	TGTGCCAGCAGCCAAGAACGGGGGAGCTACACCTTC	CASSQERGSYTF
TRBD2	TRBV7-2	15	-	TRBJ2-7	TGTGCCAGCAGTCCGACTAGCGGGAGCTCCTACGAGCAGTACTTC	CASSPTSGSSYEQYF
-	TRBV21-1	14	-	TRBJ2-3	TGTGCCAGCAGCGCCGGGACTTTCACAGATACGCAGTATTTT	CASSAGTFTDTQYF
TRBD1	TRBV7-9	13	-	TRBJ1-1	TGTGCCAGCAGCTCCCTCAGGGGGTTGAGTGCTTTCTTT	CASSSLRGLSAFF
-	TRBV19	14	-	TRBJ2-7	TGTGCCAGTAGTATAGCGGGGGACAGCAACGAGCAGTACTTC	CASSIAGDSNEQYF
-	TRBV5-1	13	-	TRBJ2-7	TGCGCCAGCAGCTTGGGTGGCGGTTACGAGCAGTACTTC	CASSLGGGYEQYF
-	TRBV7-3	13	-	TRBJ1-6	TGTGCCAGCAGCTCCGGCCGGGGTTCACCCCTCCACTTT	CASSSGRGSPLHF
TRBD1	TRBV11-2	15	-	TRBJ1-3	TGTGCCAGCAGCGTGGACAGGGGGCCTGGAAACACCATATATTTT	CASSVDRGPGNTIYF
-	TRBV3-1/TRBV3-2	15	-	TRBJ1-3	TGTGCCAGCAGCGCCACCGGAGACTCTGGAAACACCATATATTTT	CASSATGDSGNTIYF
-	TRBV3-1/TRBV3-2	14	-	TRBJ1-4	TGTGCCAGCAGCCAAGGTATTCCTAATGAAAAACTGTTTTTT	CASSQGIPNEKLFF
TRBD1	TRBV2	17	once	TRBJ2-6	TGTGCCAGCAGTGAAACAGGGGCCAGCTCTGGGGCCAACGTCCTGACTTTC	CASSETGASSGANVLTF
TRBD1	TRBV27	15	-	TRBJ1-1	TGTGCCAGCAGCCTTCGATCCAGGGGGGACACTGAAGCTTTCTTT	CASSLRSRGDTEAFF
-	TRBV27	15	-	TRBJ1-1	TGTGCCAGCAGTTCACGGACAGTTGGGAACACTGAAGCTTTCTTT	CASSSRTVGNTEAFF
TRBD1	TRBV10-3	16	-	TRBJ1-4	TGTGCCATCAGTGAGTCGAGGGGGACAGGGAATGAAAAACTGTTTTTT	CAISESRGTGNEKLFF
TRBD2	TRBV9	15	once	TRBJ2-1	TGTGCCAGCAGCGTTAGCGGGTACTCCTACAATGAGCAGTTCTTC	CASSVSGYSYNEQFF
-	TRBV11-3	16	-	TRBJ2-1	TGTGCCAGCAGCTTCGGGCGGGACAGCTCCTACAATGAGCAGTTCTTC	CASSFGRDSSYNEQFF
-	TRBV5-1	15	-	TRBJ1-5	TGCGCCAGCAGCTTGGATGGGGCCAGCAATCAGCCCCAGCATTTT	CASSLDGASNQPQHF
-	TRBV7-2	13	-	TRBJ1-1	TGTGCCAGCAGCTTATCAGGGGACACTGAAGCTTTCTTT	CASSLSGDTEAFF
TRBD2	TRBV14	16	few	TRBJ2-3	TGTGCCAGCAGCCGCCGACTAGCGGGAGCAACAGATACGCAGTATTTT	CASSRRLAGATDTQYF
TRBD1	TRBV24-1	16	-	TRBJ2-1	TGTGCCACCAGTGATCCTTCGGGACAGGGGATAAATGAGCAGTTCTTC	CATSDPSGQGINEQFF
-	TRBV6-1	12	-	TRBJ1-3	TGTGCCAGCAGTGAAGTTGTATACACCATATATTTT	CASSEVVYTIYF
TRBD1	TRBV5-4	12	-	TRBJ1-2	TGTGCCAGCGGGTGGACAGGGACAGGCTACACCTTC	CASGWTGTGYTF